This TCR beta chain was recorded in a study of blood T cell repertoires in COVID-19. On the study more broadly: Acute-phase and convalescent COVID-19 samples originated in the United States, Italy and Spain. Sources were T cells, B-cell-depleted T cells, or PBMCs; the material itself was cDNA or gDNA.

Generated by immunoSEQ multiplex PCR, the TCRdb table keeps only in-frame clones and is missing some. The repertoire holds about 370,000 clones, with about 90% as singletons. In germline, CDR1 is SGHNT, CDR2 YENEEA. The V end was cut by 5 bases, the J end by 4 bases, with 7 bases between. The CDR3 is made up of 12 amino acids. This rearrangement joins TRBV11-3 to TRBJ2-3, with D unclear. Sequenced input: peripheral blood. This clonotype was sampled from a woman aged 25 to 39 with COVID-19, enrolled during active disease. DNA of the CDR3: TGTGCCAGCAGCCTAAGTCCAGATACGCAGTATTTT. It is translated as CASSLSPDTQYF.